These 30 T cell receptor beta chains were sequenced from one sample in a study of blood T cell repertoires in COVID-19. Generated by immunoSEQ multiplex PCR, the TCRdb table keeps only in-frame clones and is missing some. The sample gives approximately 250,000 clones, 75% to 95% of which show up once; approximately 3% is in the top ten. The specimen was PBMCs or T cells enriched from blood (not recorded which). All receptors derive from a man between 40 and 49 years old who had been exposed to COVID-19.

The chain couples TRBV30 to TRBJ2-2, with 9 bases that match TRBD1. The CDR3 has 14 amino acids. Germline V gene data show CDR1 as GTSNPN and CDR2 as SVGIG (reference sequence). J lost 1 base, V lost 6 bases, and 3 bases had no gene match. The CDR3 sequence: CACTGGLNTGELFF. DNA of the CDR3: TGTGCCTGTACAGGGGGCTTGAACACCGGGGAGCTGTTTTTT.

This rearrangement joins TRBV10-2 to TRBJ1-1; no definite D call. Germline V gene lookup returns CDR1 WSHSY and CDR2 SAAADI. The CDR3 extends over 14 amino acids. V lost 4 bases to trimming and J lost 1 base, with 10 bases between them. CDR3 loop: CASSGIGRNTEAFF. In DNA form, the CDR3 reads TGCGCCAGCAGTGGAATAGGGAGGAACACTGAAGCTTTCTTT.

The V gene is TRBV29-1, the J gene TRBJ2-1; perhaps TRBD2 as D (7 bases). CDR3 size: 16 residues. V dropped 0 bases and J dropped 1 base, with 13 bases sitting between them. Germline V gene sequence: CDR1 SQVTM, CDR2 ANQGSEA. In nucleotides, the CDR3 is TGCAGCGTTGAAGATCGGGGGGCAGGGTCCTACAATGAGCAGTTCTTC. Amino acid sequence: CSVEDRGAGSYNEQFF.

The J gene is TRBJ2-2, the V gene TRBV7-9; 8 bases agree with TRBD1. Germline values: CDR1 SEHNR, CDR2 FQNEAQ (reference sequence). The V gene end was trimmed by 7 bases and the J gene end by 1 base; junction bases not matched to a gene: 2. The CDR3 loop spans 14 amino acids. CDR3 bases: TGTGCCAGCAAGGACAGGGTGAACACCGGGGAGCTGTTTTTT. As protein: CASKDRVNTGELFF.

CDR3 sequence reads: CASSLETVRQTQYF. The DNA of the CDR3 is TGTGCCAGCAGCTTAGAGACAGTCCGGCAGACCCAGTACTTC. This chain joins TRBV7-9 and TRBJ2-5; weak D call: TRBD1 (5 bases). The CDR3 consists of 14 residues. Trimming cost V 1 base and J 6 bases, with 12 bases left between them. The germline CDR1 and CDR2 sequences are SEHNR and FQNEAQ (reference sequence).

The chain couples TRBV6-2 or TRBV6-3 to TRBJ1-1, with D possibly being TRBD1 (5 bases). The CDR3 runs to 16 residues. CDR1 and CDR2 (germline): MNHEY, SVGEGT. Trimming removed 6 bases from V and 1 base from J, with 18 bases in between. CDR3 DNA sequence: TGTGCCAGCAGCCCTTCCCCAGGGATGGGGAACACTGAAGCTTTCTTT. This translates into CASSPSPGMGNTEAFF.

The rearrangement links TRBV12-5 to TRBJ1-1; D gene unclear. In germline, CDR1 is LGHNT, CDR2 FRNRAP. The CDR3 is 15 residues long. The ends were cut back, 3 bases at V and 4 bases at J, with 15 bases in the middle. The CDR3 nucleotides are TGTGCTAGTGGTTTAGGCGGAGGGCTCGGCACTGAAGCTTTCTTT. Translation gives CASGLGGGLGTEAFF.

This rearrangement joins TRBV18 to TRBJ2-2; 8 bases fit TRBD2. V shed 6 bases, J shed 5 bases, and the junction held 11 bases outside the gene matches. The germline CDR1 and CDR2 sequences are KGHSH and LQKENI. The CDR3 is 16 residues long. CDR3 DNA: TGTGCCAGCTCTCCCGTAGCGGGAAGTTTAACCGGGGAGCTGTTTTTT. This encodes CASSPVAGSLTGELFF.

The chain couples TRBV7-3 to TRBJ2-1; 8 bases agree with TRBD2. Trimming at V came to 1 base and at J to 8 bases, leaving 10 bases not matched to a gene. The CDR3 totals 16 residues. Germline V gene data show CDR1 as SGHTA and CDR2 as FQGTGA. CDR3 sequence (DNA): TGTGCCAGCAGCTTAATAGGGCGGGAGGCTGGGGATGAGCAGTTCTTC. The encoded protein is CASSLIGREAGDEQFF. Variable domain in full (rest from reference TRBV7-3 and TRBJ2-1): GAGVSQTPSNKVTEKGKYVELRCDPISGHTALYWYRQSLGQGPEFLIYFQGTGAADDSGLPNDRFFAVRPEGSVSTLKIQRTERGDSAVYLCASSLIGREAGDEQFFGPGTRLTVL.

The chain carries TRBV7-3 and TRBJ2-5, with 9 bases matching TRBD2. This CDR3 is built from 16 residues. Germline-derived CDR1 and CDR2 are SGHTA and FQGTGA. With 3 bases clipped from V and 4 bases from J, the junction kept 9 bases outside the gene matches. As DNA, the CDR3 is TGTGCCAGCAGCTTTGGAGCGGGAGGCGGCAGAGAGACCCAGTACTTC. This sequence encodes CASSFGAGGGRETQYF. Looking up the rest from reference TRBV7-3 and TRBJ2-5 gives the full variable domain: GAGVSQTPSNKVTEKGKYVELRCDPISGHTALYWYRQSLGQGPEFLIYFQGTGAADDSGLPNDRFFAVRPEGSVSTLKIQRTERGDSAVYLCASSFGAGGGRETQYFGPGTRLLVL.

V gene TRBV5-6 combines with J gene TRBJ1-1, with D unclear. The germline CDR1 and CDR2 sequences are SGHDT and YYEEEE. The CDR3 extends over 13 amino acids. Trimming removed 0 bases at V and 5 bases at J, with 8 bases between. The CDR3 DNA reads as TGTGCCAGCAGCTTGGCCCTTTTGACTGAAGCTTTCTTT. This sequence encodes CASSLALLTEAFF.

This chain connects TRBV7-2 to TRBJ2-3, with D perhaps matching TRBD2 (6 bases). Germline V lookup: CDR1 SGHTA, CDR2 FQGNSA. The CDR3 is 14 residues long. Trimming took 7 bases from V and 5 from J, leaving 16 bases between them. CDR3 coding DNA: TGTGCCAGCACCGTTAGCGGTTTCGGAGATACGCAGTATTTT. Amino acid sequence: CASTVSGFGDTQYF.

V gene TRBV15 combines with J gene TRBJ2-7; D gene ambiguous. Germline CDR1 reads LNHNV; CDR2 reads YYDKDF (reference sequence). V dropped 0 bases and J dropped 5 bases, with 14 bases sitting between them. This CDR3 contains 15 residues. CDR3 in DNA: TGTGCCACCAGCAGAGAACGCGCCCTCCGGGACGAGCAGTACTTC. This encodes CATSRERALRDEQYF. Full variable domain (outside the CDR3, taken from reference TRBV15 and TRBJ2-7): DAMVIQNPRYQVTQFGKPVTLSCSQTLNHNVMYWYQQKSSQAPKLLFHYYDKDFNNEADTPDNFQSRRPNTSFCFLDIRSPGLGDTAMYLCATSRERALRDEQYFGPGTRLTVT.

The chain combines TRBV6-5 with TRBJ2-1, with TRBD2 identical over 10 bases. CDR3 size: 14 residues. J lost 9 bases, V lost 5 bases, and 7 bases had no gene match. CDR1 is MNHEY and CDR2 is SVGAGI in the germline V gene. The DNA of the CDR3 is TGTGCCAGCAGTACTCCGGGACTAGCGACTGAGCAGTTCTTC. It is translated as CASSTPGLATEQFF.

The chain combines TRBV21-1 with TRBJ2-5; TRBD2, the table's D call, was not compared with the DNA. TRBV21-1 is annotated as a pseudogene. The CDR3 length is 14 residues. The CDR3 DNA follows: TGTGCCAGCAGCAATAACCGGTCCAAGAAGACCCAGTACTTC. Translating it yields CASSNNRSKKTQYF.

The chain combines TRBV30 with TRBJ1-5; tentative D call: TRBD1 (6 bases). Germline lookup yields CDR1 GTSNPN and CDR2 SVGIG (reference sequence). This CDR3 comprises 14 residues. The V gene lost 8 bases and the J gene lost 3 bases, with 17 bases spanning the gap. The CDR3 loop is CASDFGTLNQPQHF. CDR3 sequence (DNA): TGTGCCAGCGACTTCGGGACACTCAATCAGCCCCAGCATTTT.

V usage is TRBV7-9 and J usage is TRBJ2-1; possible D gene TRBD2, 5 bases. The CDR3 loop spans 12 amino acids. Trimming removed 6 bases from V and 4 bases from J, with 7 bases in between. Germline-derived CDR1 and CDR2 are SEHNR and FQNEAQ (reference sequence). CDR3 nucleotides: TGTGCCAGCAGTGGACTTTACAATGAGCAGTTCTTC. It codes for CASSGLYNEQFF.

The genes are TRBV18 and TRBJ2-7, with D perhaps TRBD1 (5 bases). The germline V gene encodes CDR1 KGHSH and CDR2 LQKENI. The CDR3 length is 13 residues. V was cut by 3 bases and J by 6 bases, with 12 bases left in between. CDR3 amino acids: CASSPQGTSEQYF. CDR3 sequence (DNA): TGTGCCAGCTCACCTCAGGGAACGAGCGAGCAGTACTTC.

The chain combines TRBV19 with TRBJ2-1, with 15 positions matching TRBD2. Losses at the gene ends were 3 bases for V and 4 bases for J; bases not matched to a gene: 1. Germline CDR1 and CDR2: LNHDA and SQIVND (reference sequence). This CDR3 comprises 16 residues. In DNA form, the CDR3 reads TGTGCCAGTAGTATCGGGACTAGCGGGGGGTACAATGAGCAGTTCTTC. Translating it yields CASSIGTSGGYNEQFF.

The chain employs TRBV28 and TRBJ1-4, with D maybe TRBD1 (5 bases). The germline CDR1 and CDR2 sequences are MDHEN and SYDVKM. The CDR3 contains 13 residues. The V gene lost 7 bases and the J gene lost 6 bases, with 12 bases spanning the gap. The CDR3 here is CASNDSNDEKLFF. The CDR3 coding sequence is TGTGCCAGCAACGACAGCAATGATGAAAAACTGTTTTTT.

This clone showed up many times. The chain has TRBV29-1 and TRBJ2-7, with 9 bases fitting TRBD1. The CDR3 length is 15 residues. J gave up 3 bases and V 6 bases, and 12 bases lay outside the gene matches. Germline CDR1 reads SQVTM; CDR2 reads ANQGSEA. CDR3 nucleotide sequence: TGCAGCGTGGCCGCAGGGACAGGGCTTGGCTACGAGCAGTACTTC. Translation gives CSVAAGTGLGYEQYF.

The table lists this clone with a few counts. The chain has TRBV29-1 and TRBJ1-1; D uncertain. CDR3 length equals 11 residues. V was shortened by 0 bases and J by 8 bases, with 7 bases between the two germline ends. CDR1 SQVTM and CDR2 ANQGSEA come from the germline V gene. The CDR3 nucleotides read TGCAGCGTTGAAGACACAGCAGAAGCTTTCTTT. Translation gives CSVEDTAEAFF.

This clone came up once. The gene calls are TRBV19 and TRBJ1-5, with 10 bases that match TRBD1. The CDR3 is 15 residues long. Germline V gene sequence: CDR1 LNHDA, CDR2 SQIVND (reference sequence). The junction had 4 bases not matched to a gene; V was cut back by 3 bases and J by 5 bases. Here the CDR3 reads CASSIGTGDHQPQHF. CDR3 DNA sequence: TGTGCCAGTAGTATTGGGACAGGGGATCATCAGCCCCAGCATTTT.

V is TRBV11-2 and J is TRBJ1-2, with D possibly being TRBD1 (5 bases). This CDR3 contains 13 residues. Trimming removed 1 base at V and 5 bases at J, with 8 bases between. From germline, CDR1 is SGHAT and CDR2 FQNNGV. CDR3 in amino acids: CASSLAGGYGYTF. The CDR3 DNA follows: TGTGCCAGCAGCTTAGCGGGGGGGTATGGCTACACCTTC.

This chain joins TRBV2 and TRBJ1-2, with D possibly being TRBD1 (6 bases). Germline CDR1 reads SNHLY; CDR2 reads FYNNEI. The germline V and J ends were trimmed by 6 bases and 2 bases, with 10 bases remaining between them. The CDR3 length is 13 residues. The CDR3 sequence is CASSPGQNYGYTF. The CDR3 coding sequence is TGTGCCAGCAGCCCCGGACAGAACTATGGCTACACCTTC.

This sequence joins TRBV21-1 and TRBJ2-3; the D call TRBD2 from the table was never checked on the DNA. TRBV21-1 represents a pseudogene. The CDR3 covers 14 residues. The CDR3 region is CASTLPTSGRLYYF. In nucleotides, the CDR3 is TGTGCCAGCACCCTTCCGACTAGCGGGAGGTTATATTATTTT.

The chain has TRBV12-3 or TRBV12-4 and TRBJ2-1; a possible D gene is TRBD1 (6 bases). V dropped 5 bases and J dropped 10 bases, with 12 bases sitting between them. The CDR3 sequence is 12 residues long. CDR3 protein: CASSPQGYEQFF. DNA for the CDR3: TGTGCCAGCAGTCCACAGGGCTACGAGCAGTTCTTC.

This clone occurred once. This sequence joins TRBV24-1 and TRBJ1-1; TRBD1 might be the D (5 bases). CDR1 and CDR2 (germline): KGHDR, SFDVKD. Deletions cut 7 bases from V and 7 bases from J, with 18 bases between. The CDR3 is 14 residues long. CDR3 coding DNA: TGTGCCACCAGAGATACAGACAGAACCGATGAAGCTTTCTTT. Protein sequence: CATRDTDRTDEAFF.

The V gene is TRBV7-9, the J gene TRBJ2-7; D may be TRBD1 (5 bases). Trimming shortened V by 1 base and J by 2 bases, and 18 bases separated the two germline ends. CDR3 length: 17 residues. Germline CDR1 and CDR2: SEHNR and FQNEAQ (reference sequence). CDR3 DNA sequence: TGTGCCAGCAGCTTAGAAGTGGACCCTCTGACAGCCTACGAGCAGTACTTC. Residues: CASSLEVDPLTAYEQYF. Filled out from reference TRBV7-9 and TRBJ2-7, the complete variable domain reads DTGVSQNPRHKITKRGQNVTFRCDPISEHNRLYWYRQTLGQGPEFLTYFQNEAQLEKSRLLSDRFSAERPKGSFSTLEIQRTEQGDSAMYLCASSLEVDPLTAYEQYFGPGTRLTVT.

Written as DNA, the CDR3 is TGTGCCAGCTCCTCAAGACTGGTCGACACCGGGGAGCTGTTTTTT. It codes for CASSSRLVDTGELFF. The V call is TRBV9, the J call TRBJ2-2, with unresolved D. Germline assignment: CDR1 SGDLS and CDR2 YYNGEE. With 7 bases removed from V and 3 bases from J, the gap between germline ends came to 16 bases. CDR3 length: 15 residues. Supplemented by reference TRBV9 and TRBJ2-2, the full variable domain reads DSGVTQTPKHLITATGQRVTLRCSPRSGDLSVYWYQQSLDQGLQFLIQYYNGEERAKGNILERFSAQQFPDLHSELNLSSLELGDSALYFCASSSRLVDTGELFFGEGSRLTVL.